The 2 T cell receptor beta chains below were found in one sample sequenced in a study of blood T cell repertoires in COVID-19 (dated by TCRdb to 2020 to 2021). Libraries came from the immunoSEQ multiplex PCR assay. TCRdb took this table from immuneACCESS and kept in-frame rearrangements with V and J called. Such tables lack part of the clones; where checked against another copy, unresolved V genes explain under half of the gap, and the rest is unexplained. This sample lists 20,000 to 25,000 clones; more than 75% were detected once. Roughly 3.5% of the sample lies in the top ten. The sequenced sample was peripheral blood. The receptors shown here come from a man aged 45-65 years with active COVID-19.

This clone was seen only a few times. This chain uses TRBV6-2 or TRBV6-3 with TRBJ2-1, with D uncertain. This CDR3 spans 12 amino acids. The V end was cut by 6 bases, the J end by 7 bases, with 10 bases between. Germline CDR1 is MNHEY and CDR2 is SVGEGT. CDR3 in amino acids: CASSNSQNEQFF. CDR3 in DNA: TGTGCCAGCAGCAATAGCCAAAATGAGCAGTTCTTC.

J is TRBJ1-2 and V is TRBV6-2 or TRBV6-3; possibly TRBD1 for D (5 bases). Trimming pared 1 base from V and 3 bases from J, leaving 15 bases between. The CDR3 has 16 amino acids. CDR1 is MNHEY, CDR2 SVGEGT, per germline. In DNA, the CDR3 is TGTGCCAGCAGTTACTTACCGGGGGTAGAGGACTATGGCTACACCTTC. Translated: CASSYLPGVEDYGYTF.